The clone carrying this T cell receptor beta chain was detected only once. The data were obtained in a study of control samples from healthy donors and cancer patients. Profiled with immunoSEQ multiplex PCR; TCRdb holds only in-frame clones, not every one. The top ten hold roughly 12% of the sample, which has more than 20,000 clones, roughly 91% seen once. The sample comprised PBMCs. The receptor was isolated from a man aged 45 to 65 with lung cancer.

The CDR3 bases are TGTGCCAGCAGCGACCAGGGGTATGGTTCACCCCTCCACTTT. Protein product: CASSDQGYGSPLHF. The rearrangement uses TRBV7-9 and TRBJ1-6, with D perhaps matching TRBD1 (6 bases). With 5 bases removed from V and 9 bases from J, the gap between germline ends came to 14 bases. This CDR3 is 14 amino acids long. Germline CDR1 is SEHNR and CDR2 is FQNEAQ (reference sequence).